This TCR beta chain appears in the sequencing data of a study of T cell responses to AZD1222 COVID-19 vaccine. Study background: Second-dose schedules of about 4 or about 12 weeks were combined.

Notes on the study in general: Clonal diversity was possibly underestimated, and the donors were mostly white British, with more females. In all cases, repertoires were sampled only after the peak T cell response. Spike regions recognized by vaccine-associated CD4 TCRs spanned the protein, led by 160-218 and 743-854.

Assay: immunoSEQ multiplex PCR; the TCRdb copy retains only in-frame clones and omits some. The sample has 150,000 to 180,000 clones, about nine tenths seen once. Trimming removed 3 bases from V and 5 bases from J, with 13 bases in between. In germline, CDR1 is DFQATT, CDR2 SNEGSKA (reference sequence). The CDR3 sequence is 13 residues long. A remark on this clone: Its antigen is as yet unknown.

The sample here was peripheral blood, taken on day 0 of AZD1222 vaccination. The TCR sequence derives from an adult in good health. The V call is TRBV20-1, the J call TRBJ1-1, with D hard to call. The chain's CDR3 is CSASKVGSTEAFF. In nucleotides, the CDR3 is TGCAGTGCTAGTAAAGTGGGATCAACTGAAGCTTTCTTT.